These 32 T cell receptor beta chains were sequenced from one sample in a study of shared clonotypes between healthy human individuals. Produced via immunoSEQ multiplex PCR; TCRdb's table is partial and in-frame only. The profile shows roughly 490,000 clones, 79% of them singletons. The sequenced material came from PBMCs. The receptor source for this set is a middle-aged woman in good health. Some clones in this sample may be carry-over from other donors' samples.

The chain carries TRBV28 and TRBJ2-1; TRBD1 might be the D (5 bases). This CDR3 contains 12 residues. V lost 2 bases, J lost 12 bases, and 11 bases lay in between. Germline assignment: CDR1 MDHEN and CDR2 SYDVKM. CDR3 coding DNA: TGTGCCAGCAGTTTACAGGCAGGGTTGCAGTTCTTC. The encoded protein is CASSLQAGLQFF.

V is TRBV13 and J is TRBJ1-2; 11 bases are a match to TRBD1. Germline V gene lookup returns CDR1 PRHDT and CDR2 FYEKMQ (reference sequence). Trimming took 0 bases from V and 6 from J; bases not matched to a gene: 6. The CDR3 extends over 16 amino acids. The CDR3 nucleotides read TGTGCCAGCAGCTTAGGCCAAGGGACAGGGGGGCATGGCTACACCTTC. Protein sequence: CASSLGQGTGGHGYTF.

The genes are TRBV11-2 and TRBJ2-1; a possible D gene is TRBD2 (5 bases). Germline V lookup: CDR1 SGHAT, CDR2 FQNNGV. The CDR3 sequence is 13 residues long. Trimming took off 0 bases at V and 10 bases at J, with 10 bases between the two ends. CDR3 coding DNA: TGTGCCAGCAGCTTAGAGGGAGTGGGAGAGCAGTTCTTC. As protein: CASSLEGVGEQFF.

The rearrangement links TRBV19 to TRBJ2-5, with 11 bases that match TRBD2. V was clipped by 8 bases and J by 6 bases; unmatched bases: 20. The CDR3 extends over 18 amino acids. Germline CDR1 LNHDA, CDR2 SQIVND (reference sequence). The CDR3 nucleotides read TGTGCCAGTTCTAACAGGGGGCTAGCGGGAGGAAGGAAGAAGACCCAGTACTTC. Protein product: CASSNRGLAGGRKKTQYF.

This sequence joins TRBV28 and TRBJ1-2; 7 bases line up with TRBD1. Germline assignment: CDR1 MDHEN and CDR2 SYDVKM. The CDR3 is made up of 16 amino acids. V dropped 6 bases and J dropped 4; count of bases not matched to a gene: 14. CDR3 coding DNA: TGTGCCAGCAGAGCACCCTCCGGGACAGCCTCCTATGGCTACACCTTC. As protein: CASRAPSGTASYGYTF.

This chain links TRBV7-9 with TRBJ2-1; D call uncertain. CDR1 is SEHNR and CDR2 is FQNEAQ in the germline V gene (reference sequence). V dropped 2 bases and J dropped 5 bases, with 16 bases sitting between them. The CDR3 contains 16 residues. In DNA form, the CDR3 reads TGTGCCAGCAGCTTACTTCCCAGGTTGAGTAACAATGAGCAGTTCTTC. Translating it yields CASSLLPRLSNNEQFF.

This clone was detected only once. The junction departs from germline at one end; a sequencing error may be responsible. The chain links TRBV5-1 to TRBJ2-7; 10 positions match TRBD2. The germline V gene has CDR1 SGHRS and CDR2 YFSETQ. The CDR3 covers 16 residues. In DNA form, the CDR3 reads TGCGCCAGCAGTTTACTAAGCGGGAGGGGGTTCTACGAGCGGTACTTC. Amino acids: CASSLLSGRGFYERYF.

This rearrangement joins TRBV11-2 to TRBJ1-1; no reliable D call. The V gene lost 5 bases and the J gene lost 4 bases, with 11 bases spanning the gap. The CDR3 is 13 residues long. Germline-derived CDR1 and CDR2 are SGHAT and FQNNGV. Here the CDR3 reads CASSTTMATEAFF. The CDR3 nucleotides read TGTGCCAGCAGCACCACCATGGCCACTGAAGCTTTCTTT.

The chain couples TRBV5-4 to TRBJ2-4, with unresolved D. CDR3 length: 14 residues. Germline-derived CDR1 and CDR2 are SGHNT and YYREEE (reference sequence). Trimming removed 4 bases from V and 0 bases from J, with 8 bases in between. CDR3 DNA: TGTGCCAGCAGCACTCCAGGAGCCAAAAACATTCAGTACTTC. It codes for CASSTPGAKNIQYF.

The V gene is TRBV19, the J gene TRBJ2-3, with TRBD2 matching over 9 bases. The CDR3 spans 14 residues. From germline, CDR1 is LNHDA and CDR2 SQIVND (reference sequence). J gave up 7 bases and V 4 bases, and 6 bases lay outside the gene matches. CDR3 DNA sequence: TGTGCCAGTAGTAACGCGGGAGGGCTGAATACGCAGTATTTT. Amino acid sequence: CASSNAGGLNTQYF. Combining the CDR3 with reference TRBV19 and TRBJ2-3 gives the whole variable domain DGGITQSPKYLFRKEGQNVTLSCEQNLNHDAMYWYRQDPGQGLRLIYYSQIVNDFQKGDIAEGYSVSREKKESFPLTVTSAQKNPTAFYLCASSNAGGLNTQYFGPGTRLTVL.

V is TRBV5-4 and J is TRBJ2-7; 14 bases map to TRBD2. V dropped 4 bases and J dropped 5; count of bases not matched to a gene: 11. This CDR3 has 17 residues. Germline V CDR1 and CDR2: SGHNT, YYREEE (reference sequence). CDR3 in amino acids: CASSTGTSGSGRDEQYF. Here the CDR3 DNA reads TGTGCCAGCAGCACCGGGACTAGCGGGAGTGGTCGGGACGAGCAGTACTTC.

The chain recombines TRBV21-1 with TRBJ2-6. TRBV21-1 is annotated as a pseudogene. This CDR3 has 14 residues. CDR3 sequence: CASSKGSGANVLTF. CDR3 coding DNA: TGTGCCAGCAGCAAAGGATCTGGGGCCAACGTCCTGACTTTC.

The chain recombines TRBV7-3 with TRBJ2-3, with D possibly matching TRBD2 (6 bases). This CDR3 has 14 residues. Per germline, CDR1 SGHTA and CDR2 FQGTGA. V dropped 5 bases and J dropped 0 bases, with 9 bases sitting between them. This CDR3 reads CASSLSGSTDTQYF. The CDR3 DNA reads TGTGCCAGCAGCCTTAGCGGTAGCACAGATACGCAGTATTTT.

The chain links TRBV25-1 to TRBJ1-6; the D gene is possibly TRBD1 (6 bases). The CDR3 is 17 amino acids. Germline V gene data show CDR1 as MGHDK and CDR2 as SYGVNS. The V and J ends lost 4 bases and 7 bases respectively, with 20 bases between them. CDR3 sequence (DNA): TGTGCCAGCAGTGCCCGTGTGACGGCAGGGGAAAATTCACCCCTCCACTTT. Amino acids: CASSARVTAGENSPLHF.

This clone showed up just a few times. The chain carries TRBV5-1 and TRBJ1-1; 7 positions agree with TRBD1. The V gene end was trimmed by 7 bases and the J gene end by 5 bases; junction bases not matched to a gene: 11. Germline assignment: CDR1 SGHRS and CDR2 YFSETQ. The CDR3 is 14 amino acids. The chain's CDR3 is CASGRGESRTEAFF. The CDR3 region has the DNA TGCGCCAGCGGCAGGGGGGAATCGAGGACTGAAGCTTTCTTT.

The V and J genes are TRBV7-8 and TRBJ2-3, with 11 bases fitting TRBD2. The CDR3 consists of 15 residues. V gave up 5 bases and J gave up 2 bases; unmatched junction bases: 3. Germline V gene sequence: CDR1 SGHVS, CDR2 FQNEAQ. The CDR3 nucleotides are TGTGCCAGCAGCAAGACTAGCGGGGACACAGATACGCAGTATTTT. Its protein product is CASSKTSGDTDTQYF.

V gene TRBV5-1 combines with J gene TRBJ2-4; D call uncertain. The length of the CDR3 is 14 residues. In germline, CDR1 is SGHRS, CDR2 YFSETQ. Between the trimmed V and J ends, which lost 3 bases and 3 bases, there was a span of 10 bases. In DNA form, the CDR3 reads TGCGCCAGCAGCTACAGCGTGGGCAAAAACATTCAGTACTTC. Its protein is CASSYSVGKNIQYF.

This chain connects TRBV5-5 to TRBJ2-7; 9 bases fit TRBD1. The CDR3 is 16 residues long. V shed 0 bases and J 2 bases; nucleotides not matched to a gene: 6. Germline CDR1 SGHKS, CDR2 YYEKEE (reference sequence). CDR3 region: CASSLGGGTGTYEQYF. The CDR3 DNA reads TGTGCCAGCAGCTTGGGTGGCGGGACAGGGACCTACGAGCAGTACTTC.

The chain couples TRBV29-1 to TRBJ1-4, with 8 bases identical to TRBD1. V shed 7 bases, J shed 4 bases, and the junction held 5 bases outside the gene matches. Germline-derived CDR1 and CDR2 are SQVTM and ANQGSEA. CDR3 size: 13 residues. For the CDR3, the DNA is TGCAGCGCTAGGACAGGGCTTAATGAAAAACTGTTTTTT. Translated, it gives CSARTGLNEKLFF.

On this clone: Other DNA sequences in the same sample also yield this CDR3. The chain recombines TRBV6-5 with TRBJ2-5; D call uncertain. The germline V gene has CDR1 MNHEY and CDR2 SVGAGI. The CDR3 loop spans 11 amino acids. V lost 9 bases to trimming and J lost 0 bases, with 5 bases between them. CDR3 sequence reads: CASSYQETQYF. The CDR3 bases are TGTGCCAGTAGCTACCAAGAGACCCAGTACTTC.

The gene calls are TRBV28 and TRBJ1-3; no firm D call. The CDR3 sequence is 15 residues long. Trimming pared 2 bases from V and 0 bases from J, leaving 8 bases between. Per the germline V gene, CDR1 is MDHEN and CDR2 is SYDVKM. The CDR3 loop reads CASSLEAYSGNTIYF. The DNA for the CDR3 is TGTGCCAGCAGTTTAGAGGCGTACTCTGGAAACACCATATATTTT.

This clone was detected only once. This chain connects TRBV7-2 to TRBJ2-6; the D is unclear. The ends were cut back, 9 bases at V and 4 bases at J, with 10 bases in the middle. Germline assignment: CDR1 SGHTA and CDR2 FQGNSA. The length of the CDR3 is 13 residues. CDR3 DNA sequence: TGTGCCAGTGGGCATCCCGGGGCCAACGTCCTGACTTTC. It translates to CASGHPGANVLTF.

This rearrangement joins TRBV28 to TRBJ1-2; unclear D gene. Trimming cost V 5 bases and J 4 bases, with 8 bases left between them. This CDR3 contains 12 residues. Germline V lookup: CDR1 MDHEN, CDR2 SYDVKM. The CDR3, as DNA: TGTGCCAGCAGTATATACTTCTATGGCTACACCTTC. Encoded protein: CASSIYFYGYTF.

The CDR3 bases are TGTGCCAGCAGTTTCCCCCGGCGGCAGGGGGCGGGCGAGCAGTACTTC. Translated, it gives CASSFPRRQGAGEQYF. The V gene is TRBV27, the J gene TRBJ2-7, with 8 bases aligning to TRBD1. V trimming: 3 bases; J trimming: 6 bases; junction bases outside the gene matches: 13. The CDR3 length is 16 residues. Per germline, CDR1 MNHEY and CDR2 SMNVEV (reference sequence).

The chain is built from TRBV29-1 and TRBJ2-3, with TRBD2 matching 11 bases. Germline trimming cut 4 bases from V and 4 bases from J; bases unmatched to any gene: 7. The CDR3 consists of 15 residues. Germline CDR1 and CDR2: SQVTM and ANQGSEA. CDR3 sequence reads: CSVGASGGKPDTQYF. The CDR3 nucleotides read TGCAGCGTTGGGGCTAGCGGGGGGAAGCCAGATACGCAGTATTTT.

The chain employs TRBV5-1 and TRBJ2-5, with a possible D match to TRBD1 (6 bases). The J call may be wrong; the DNA end is better matched by TRBJ2-7. Germline loops: CDR1 SGHRS, CDR2 YFSETQ. The CDR3 totals 15 residues. The CDR3 loop reads CASSFTGTSAYEQYF. The CDR3 DNA follows: TGCGCCAGCAGCTTCACCGGGACATCCGCCTACGAGCAGTACTTC.

This chain links TRBV6-5 with TRBJ2-7; 11 bases fit TRBD2. The CDR3 runs to 14 residues. The germline V gene has CDR1 MNHEY and CDR2 SVGAGI. Unmatched junction bases numbered 8, after V lost 7 bases and J lost 6 bases. CDR3 bases: TGTGCCAGCATGTTAGCGGGAGGGTTTCGCGAGCAGTACTTC. Translation gives CASMLAGGFREQYF.

V gene TRBV2 combines with J gene TRBJ1-2; a weak D match, TRBD1 (5 bases). The CDR3 has 14 residues. The germline gives CDR1 SNHLY, CDR2 FYNNEI. V dropped 3 bases and J dropped 4 bases, with 12 bases sitting between them. The CDR3 is CASSDLGGFYGYTF. CDR3 DNA: TGTGCCAGCAGTGATCTTGGGGGGTTCTATGGCTACACCTTC.

This rearrangement joins TRBV5-1 to TRBJ2-5; possible D gene TRBD2, 6 bases. CDR3 length: 15 residues. Germline CDR1 SGHRS, CDR2 YFSETQ. The V end lost 4 bases, the J end lost 1 base, and 14 bases lay between the germline ends. The CDR3, as DNA: TGCGCCAGCAGCCCCAGGGCGGGGACCCAAGAGACCCAGTACTTC. The encoded protein is CASSPRAGTQETQYF.

The chain recombines TRBV5-1 with TRBJ2-7, with D possibly being TRBD1 (6 bases). CDR1 and CDR2 from the germline V gene are SGHRS and YFSETQ. V was shortened by 2 bases and J by 7 bases, with 16 bases between the two germline ends. The CDR3 runs to 14 residues. The CDR3 DNA is TGCGCCAGCAGCTTCTCCCCAGGGGCGGAGGAGCAGTACTTC. It encodes CASSFSPGAEEQYF.

The chain carries TRBV6-1 and TRBJ1-2, with 7 bases fitting TRBD1. This CDR3 is 15 amino acids long. The ends lost 6 bases at V and 5 bases at J; junction bases unmatched: 12. CDR1 is MNHNS and CDR2 is SASEGT in the germline V gene. Here the CDR3 reads CASRITGEIWYGYTF. The CDR3 DNA sequence: TGTGCCAGCAGGATAACAGGGGAAATCTGGTATGGCTACACCTTC.

The chain carries TRBV27 and TRBJ1-1; 8 bases are shared with TRBD1. The V segment lost 3 bases and the J segment 5 bases; nucleotides outside the gene matches: 11. Per germline, CDR1 MNHEY and CDR2 SMNVEV (reference sequence). The CDR3 is 16 amino acids. The CDR3 loop is CASSFGQGRRVTEAFF. CDR3 in DNA: TGTGCCAGCAGTTTCGGACAGGGAAGAAGGGTGACTGAAGCTTTCTTT.